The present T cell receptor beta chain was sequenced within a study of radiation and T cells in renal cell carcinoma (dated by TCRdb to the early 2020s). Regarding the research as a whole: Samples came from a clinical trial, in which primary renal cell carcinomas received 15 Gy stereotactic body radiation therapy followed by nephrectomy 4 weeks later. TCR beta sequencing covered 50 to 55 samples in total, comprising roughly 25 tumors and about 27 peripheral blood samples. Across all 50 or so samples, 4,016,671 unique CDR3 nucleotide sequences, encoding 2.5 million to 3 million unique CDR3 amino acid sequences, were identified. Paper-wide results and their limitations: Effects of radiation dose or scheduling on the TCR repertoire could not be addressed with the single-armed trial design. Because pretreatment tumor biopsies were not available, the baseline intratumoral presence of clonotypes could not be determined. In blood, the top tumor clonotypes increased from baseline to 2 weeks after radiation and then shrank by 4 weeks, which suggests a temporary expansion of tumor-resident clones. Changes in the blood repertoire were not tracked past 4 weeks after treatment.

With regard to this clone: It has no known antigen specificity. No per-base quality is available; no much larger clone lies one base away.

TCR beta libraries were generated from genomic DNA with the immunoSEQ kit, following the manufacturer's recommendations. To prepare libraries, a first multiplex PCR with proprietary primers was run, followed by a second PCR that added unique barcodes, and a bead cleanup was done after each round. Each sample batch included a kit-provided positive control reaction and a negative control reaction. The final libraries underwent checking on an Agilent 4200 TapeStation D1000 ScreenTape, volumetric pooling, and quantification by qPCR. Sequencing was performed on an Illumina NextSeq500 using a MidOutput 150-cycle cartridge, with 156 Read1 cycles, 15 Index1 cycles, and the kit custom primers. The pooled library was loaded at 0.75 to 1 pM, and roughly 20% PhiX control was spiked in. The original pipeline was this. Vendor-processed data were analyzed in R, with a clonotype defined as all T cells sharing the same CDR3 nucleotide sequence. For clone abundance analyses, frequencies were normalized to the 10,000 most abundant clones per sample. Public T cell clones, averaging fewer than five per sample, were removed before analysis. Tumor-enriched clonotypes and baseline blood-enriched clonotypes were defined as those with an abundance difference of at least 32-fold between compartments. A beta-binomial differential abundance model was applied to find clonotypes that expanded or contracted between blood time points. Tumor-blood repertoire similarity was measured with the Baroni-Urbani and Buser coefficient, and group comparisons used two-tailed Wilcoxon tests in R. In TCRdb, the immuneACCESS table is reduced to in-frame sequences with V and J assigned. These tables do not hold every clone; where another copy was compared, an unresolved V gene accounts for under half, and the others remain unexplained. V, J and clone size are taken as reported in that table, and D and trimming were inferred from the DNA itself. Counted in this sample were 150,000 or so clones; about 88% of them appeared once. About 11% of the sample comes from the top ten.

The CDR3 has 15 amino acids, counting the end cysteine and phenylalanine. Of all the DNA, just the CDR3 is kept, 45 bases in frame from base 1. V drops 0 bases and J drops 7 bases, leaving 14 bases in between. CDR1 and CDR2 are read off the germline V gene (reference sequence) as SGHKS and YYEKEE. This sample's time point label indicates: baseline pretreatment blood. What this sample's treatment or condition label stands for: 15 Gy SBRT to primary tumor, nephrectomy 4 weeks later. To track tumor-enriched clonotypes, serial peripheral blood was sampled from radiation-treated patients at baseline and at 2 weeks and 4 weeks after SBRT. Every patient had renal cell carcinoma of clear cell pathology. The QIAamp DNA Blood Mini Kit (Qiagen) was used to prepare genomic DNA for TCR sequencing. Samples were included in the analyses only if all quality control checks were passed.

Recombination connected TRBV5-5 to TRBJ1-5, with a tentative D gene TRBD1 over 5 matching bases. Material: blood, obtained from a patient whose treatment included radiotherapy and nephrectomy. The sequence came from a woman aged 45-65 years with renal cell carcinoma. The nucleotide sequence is TGTGCCAGCAGCTTGGCAGGGCAATGGGAACAGCCCCAGCATTTT. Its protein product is CASSLAGQWEQPQHF.